This TCR beta chain stems from a study of cytomegalovirus exposure and HLA in healthy donors. This clone appeared a single time. Its antigen remains unidentified. Findings and caveats of the study: Among the CMV-associated chains, three were confirmed in vitro as specific for CMV antigens. Both high specificity and high sensitivity reportedly marked the classifier's diagnosis of cytomegalovirus status.

The method was immunoSEQ multiplex PCR; TCRdb's version includes in-frame clones alone and lacks a portion of them. The sample records 170,000 or so clones, about 86% being singletons. CDR1 is SGHVS, CDR2 FQNEAQ, per germline. V dropped 3 bases and J dropped 4 bases, with 13 bases sitting between them. The CDR3 runs to 15 residues. This chain uses TRBV7-8 with TRBJ1-3, with D possibly being TRBD1 (6 bases). The TCR comes from a woman younger than 35 in good health and CMV-seropositive. Sequencing input: PBMCs. CDR3 DNA: TGTGCCAGCAGCTTGGGTCTCGGGACAGGAAACACCATATATTTT. Protein sequence: CASSLGLGTGNTIYF.